This T cell receptor (beta chain) emerged from a study of shared clonotypes between healthy human individuals (dated by TCRdb to 2018 to 2020). Notes on the research overall: The cohort included a few men and two women between 18 and 49 years of age. For each donor, CD4 naive and CD4 memory were each given three plates, CD8 naive was given two plates, and CD8 memory was given one plate. The study deeply sequenced blood TCR repertoires of five healthy adults to estimate repertoire size and the extent of clonotype sharing between individuals. To increase sequencing depth and limit assay-specific biases, different laboratories used diverse techniques to prepare libraries and sequence TCR repertoires. Per donor, leukapheresis produced somewhere between about 0.94 and 9.5 billion PBMCs.

Using the deep immunoSEQ assay, TCR CDR3 regions were amplified from genomic DNA by multiplex PCR. Genomic DNA extracted from each cell subset was distributed evenly over all wells of several immunoSEQ 96-well plates, and each plate served as one replicate. For sorted subsets, roughly 200 ng genomic DNA, equal to 25,000 to 35,000 T cell genomes, was loaded into each replicate PCR. Purified libraries were quantified with a Qubit 3.0 fluorometer, sized on a Bioanalyzer 2100, and re-quantified with the KAPA Library Quantification kit. Every immunoSEQ 96-well plate was sequenced on a dedicated single-read 150-cycle Illumina NextSeq 550 flow cell. Per the source publication's procedure: The immunoSEQ output contained only junctional sequences without quality scores, so filtering could not match that applied to full-length reads. Sequences were annotated with PyIR, a Python wrapper for IgBLAST v1.9, and V/J genes and CDR3 were assigned using IMGT germline references. Reads were filtered out if the reads had weak V/J assignments (E-value above 1e-6), no CDR3, stop codons, out-of-frame junctions, or ambiguous translated residues. V3J clonotypes were defined by identical inferred V gene, J gene, and CDR3 amino acid sequence. The percentage overlap between two repertoires was calculated by dividing the number of shared unique clonotypes by the size of the smaller repertoire. RTK rarefaction, the Chao1 estimator, and Recon v2.1 estimates of unobserved clonotypes were used to assess repertoire richness. OLGA was used to compute generation probabilities for all TCRbeta clonotypes that the gDNA method yielded from a few donors. The source is immuneACCESS, and TCRdb retained only in-frame sequences with V and J called. Part of the clones is not carried over; for the studies checked, unresolved V genes explain less than half of this, and the remainder is unexplained. The DNA gave D and trimming, while V, J and clone size come from that table. This sample holds more than 1 million clones; around 78% were observed only once. Around 0.47% of the sample belongs to the ten largest clones.

Healthy HIV-negative adults with no recently reported acute infections or vaccinations were included as donors. Every donor was a Caucasian adult residing in Nashville, Tennessee, USA. Magnetic negative selection was used to enrich CD4+ T cells, after which naive cells were positively selected on CD45RA and the negative fraction became the memory subset. Blood was obtained by leukapheresis, after which PBMCs were separated by Ficoll-Histopaque density gradient centrifugation and cryopreserved in liquid nitrogen vapor phase. Analytical flow cytometry was used to check the purity and quantity of every magnetically sorted T cell population. Genomic DNA was isolated from each sorted fraction and quantified by UV absorbance on a Nanodrop 2000c. V drops 7 bases and J drops 1 base, leaving 9 bases in between. Including cysteine and phenylalanine, the CDR3 has 13 amino acids. Only CDR3 DNA is held: 39 bases, read in frame from base 1. Taken from the germline V gene (reference sequence), the CDR1 and CDR2 loops are MNHNY and SVGAGI.

Points the paper makes about the study in general: Pairwise subsampling led to the expectation that sequencing depth would affect the degree of clonotype sharing among donors. Compared with non-shared clonotypes, the clonotypes found in all four sorted-subset donors had higher generation probabilities. Incomplete sequencing was indicated by rarefaction of sorted-subset datasets, despite the large sequencing depth. Only blood was sampled, and tissue TCR repertoires likely differ from those in blood. Naive subsets generally had larger estimated clonotype richness than memory subsets. Across a few donors, roughly 5.1% of naive CD4, roughly 3.5% of naive CD8, roughly 2.2% of memory CD4, and under 0.45% of memory CD8 clonotypes were shared. The small number of donors limited the genetic and exposure-history diversity represented.

With respect to this clone: No cognate antigen has been identified for it. No base-level quality is on record; no much larger clone is a single base apart.

Sequences were obtained from memory CD4+ T cells from PBMCs. The cell subset or site label for this specimen denotes: CD45RA-negative fraction. The sequence links TRBV6-6 to TRBJ2-3; D gene: possibly TRBD1, on 6 matching bases. The source is a man between 18 and 35 years old in good health. Some clones in this sample may be carry-over from other donors' samples. The DNA sequence follows: TGTGCCAGCATGTCAGGGGGCACAGATACGCAGTATTTT. It specifies CASMSGGTDTQYF.